The rows below give T cell receptor beta chains drawn from one sample of a study of cytomegalovirus exposure and HLA in healthy donors. The assay was immunoSEQ multiplex PCR, and TCRdb's table has in-frame clones only and misses some. The profile shows under 250,000 clones, about four fifths of them singletons. Input material: PBMCs. The receptors come from a woman aged 45-65 years in good health and CMV-seropositive. The conserved cysteine and the conserved F or W are not part of the CDR3 here.

J gene	V gene	CDR3 protein
TRBJ1-1	TRBV14	AKSESGQGTLSHRNTEAF
TRBJ2-1	TRBV19	ASSMTPTEHNEQF
TRBJ2-1	TRBV5-1	ASHSGGIYNEQF
TRBJ2-5	TRBV5-4	ASSRPTGGGETQY
TRBJ2-7	TRBV5-1	ASSSDPRGSYEQY
TRBJ1-1	TRBV6-5	ASSRQGWAF
TRBJ1-2	TRBV30	AWSVGGAESTNYGYT
TRBJ2-5	TRBV19	ATVSAGRGETQY
TRBJ2-5	TRBV30	AWSGTFQETQY
TRBJ1-5	TRBV30	AWSPLTARMAQPQH
TRBJ2-1	TRBV5-1	ASSLSLDFDEQF
TRBJ2-3	TRBV30	AWGGRGGPDTQY
TRBJ2-7	TRBV6-6	ASSFGQGVYEQY
TRBJ2-7	TRBV6-1	ASSEELAGSYEQY
TRBJ2-5	TRBV9	ASSVAPRGGGETQY
TRBJ2-7	TRBV5-1	ASSWTGPTYEQY
TRBJ2-2	TRBV19	ASSPASGGEVGELF
.	TRBV29-1	SVTGTGAYEQY
TRBJ2-3	TRBV7-3	ASSVRHTYTDTQY
TRBJ2-1	TRBV25-1	ASSEFRGGYNEQF
TRBJ2-3	TRBV5-1	ASSLALDSQGDTQY
TRBJ2-7	TRBV10-3	AISGLDTWTYEQY
TRBJ1-5	TRBV7-2	ASSINRGGGNQPQH
TRBJ1-5	TRBV7-8	ASSLTGVLSNQPQH
TRBJ1-6	TRBV27	ASSFPGKPLH
TRBJ2-1	TRBV7-3	ASSQTGFNEQF
TRBJ2-7	TRBV7-9	ASSLDRSDEQY
TRBJ1-5	TRBV27	ASSLRGIGVIQPQH
TRBJ2-7	TRBV19	ASSDSYEQY
TRBJ2-7	TRBV10-1	ASSEGGVDEQY
TRBJ1-6	TRBV5-6	ASSNREREQNNSPLH
TRBJ1-1	TRBV19	ASSGGQMNTEAF
TRBJ2-7	TRBV5-8	ASSLGPGQGYEQY
TRBJ2-7	TRBV5-1	ASSPRAGGSYEQY
TRBJ2-3	TRBV4-1	ASSLQSDTSTDTQY
TRBJ1-6	TRBV25-1	ASSDFDSAYNSPLH
TRBJ1-1	TRBV10-1	ASSESSGGAVAF
TRBJ2-6	TRBV4-1	ASSQDGTGGSGANVLT
TRBJ1-4	TRBV5-4	ASSSAGGTNEKLF
TRBJ1-1	TRBV27	ASKVPGGNTEAF
TRBJ1-1	TRBV7-9	ASSPTGNTEAF
TRBJ2-7	TRBV5-1	ASSLGGLDEQY